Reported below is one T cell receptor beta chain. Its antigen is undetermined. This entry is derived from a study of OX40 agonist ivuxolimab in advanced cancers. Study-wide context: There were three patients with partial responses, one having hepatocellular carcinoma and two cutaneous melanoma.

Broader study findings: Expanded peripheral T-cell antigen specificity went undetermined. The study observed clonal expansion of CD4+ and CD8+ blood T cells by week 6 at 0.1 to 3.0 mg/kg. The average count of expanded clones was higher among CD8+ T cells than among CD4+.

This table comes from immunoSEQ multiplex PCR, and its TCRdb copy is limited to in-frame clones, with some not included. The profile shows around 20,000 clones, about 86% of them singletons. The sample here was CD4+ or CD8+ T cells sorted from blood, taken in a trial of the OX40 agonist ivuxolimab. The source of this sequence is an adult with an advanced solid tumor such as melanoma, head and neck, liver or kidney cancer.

In DNA, the CDR3 is TGTGCCAGCAGTTTGTTTGGTCGGGGGGCATGGTCAGATACGCAGTATTTT. The encoded protein is CASSLFGRGAWSDTQYF. The chain has TRBV27 and TRBJ2-3, with D perhaps matching TRBD2 (7 bases). Germline values: CDR1 MNHEY, CDR2 SMNVEV (reference sequence). V lost 3 bases to trimming and J lost 4 bases, with 20 bases between them. The CDR3 consists of 17 residues.